This paragraph reports one TCR beta chain. Clones were sequenced by immunoSEQ multiplex PCR, and TCRdb holds only the in-frame ones, with some missing. The top ten clones hold around 8% of a sample with some 490,000 clones, 80% to 90% of them seen once. The data belong to a study of blood T cell repertoires in COVID-19. For the study at large: Researchers got acute and convalescent COVID-19 samples from the United States, Italy and Spain. T cells, B-cell-depleted T cells, or PBMCs supplied cDNA or gDNA.

The germline V and J ends were trimmed by 6 bases and 4 bases, with 12 bases remaining between them. The CDR3 runs 13 residues. From germline, CDR1 is ENHRY and CDR2 SYGVKD. This sequence joins TRBV10-3 and TRBJ1-1, with D possibly TRBD1 on 6 matching bases. The source is a woman aged 55-69 years who had recovered from COVID-19. Sequenced input: PBMCs or T cells enriched from blood (not recorded which). CDR3: CAISRAGVTEAFF. CDR3 bases: TGTGCCATCAGCCGGGCAGGGGTCACTGAAGCTTTCTTT.